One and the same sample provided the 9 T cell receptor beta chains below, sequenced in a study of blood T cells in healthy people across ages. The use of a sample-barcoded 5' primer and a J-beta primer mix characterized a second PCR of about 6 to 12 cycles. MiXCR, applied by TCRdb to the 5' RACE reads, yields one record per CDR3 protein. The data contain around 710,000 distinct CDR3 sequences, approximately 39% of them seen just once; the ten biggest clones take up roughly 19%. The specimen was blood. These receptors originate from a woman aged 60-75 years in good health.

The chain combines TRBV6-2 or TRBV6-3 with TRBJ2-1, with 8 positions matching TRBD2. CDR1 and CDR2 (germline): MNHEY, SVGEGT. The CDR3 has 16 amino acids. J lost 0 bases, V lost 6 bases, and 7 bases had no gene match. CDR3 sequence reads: CASRKSGSSSYNEQFF. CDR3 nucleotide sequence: TGTGCCAGCAGGAAGAGCGGGAGTAGCTCCTACAATGAGCAGTTCTTC.

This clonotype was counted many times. As DNA, the CDR3 is TGCAGTGCTAGGGCGGGTGAGTGGGAGCAGTACTTC. As protein: CSARAGEWEQYF. V and J are TRBV20-1 and TRBJ2-7, with D tentatively TRBD2 (5 bases). This CDR3 is built from 12 residues. Germline CDR1 DFQATT, CDR2 SNEGSKA (reference sequence). The V end was cut by 3 bases, the J end by 7 bases, with 13 bases between.

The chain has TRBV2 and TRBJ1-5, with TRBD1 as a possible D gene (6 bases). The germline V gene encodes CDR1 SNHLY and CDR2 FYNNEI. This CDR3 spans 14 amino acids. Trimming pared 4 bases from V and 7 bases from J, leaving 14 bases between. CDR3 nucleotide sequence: TGTGCCAGCAGTGGGACAGTTGGTTTGCAGCCCCAGCATTTT. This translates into CASSGTVGLQPQHF.

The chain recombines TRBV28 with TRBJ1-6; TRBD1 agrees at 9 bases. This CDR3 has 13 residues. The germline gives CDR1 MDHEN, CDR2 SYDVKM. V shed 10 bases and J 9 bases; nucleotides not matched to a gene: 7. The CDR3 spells CATQQGAASPLHF. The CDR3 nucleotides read TGTGCCACCCAACAGGGGGCGGCTTCACCCCTCCACTTT.

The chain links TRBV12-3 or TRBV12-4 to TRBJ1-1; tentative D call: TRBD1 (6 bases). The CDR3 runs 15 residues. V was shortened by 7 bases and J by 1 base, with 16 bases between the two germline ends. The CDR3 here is CASTPRTARNTEAFF. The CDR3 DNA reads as TGTGCCAGCACCCCAAGGACAGCTCGGAACACTGAAGCTTTCTTT.

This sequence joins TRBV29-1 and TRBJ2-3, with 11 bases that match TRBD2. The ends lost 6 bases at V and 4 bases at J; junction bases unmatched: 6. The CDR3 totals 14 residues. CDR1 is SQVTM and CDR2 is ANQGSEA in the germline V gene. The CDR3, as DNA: TGCAGCGTAACTAGCGGGAGTGGCGCAGATACGCAGTATTTT. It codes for CSVTSGSGADTQYF.

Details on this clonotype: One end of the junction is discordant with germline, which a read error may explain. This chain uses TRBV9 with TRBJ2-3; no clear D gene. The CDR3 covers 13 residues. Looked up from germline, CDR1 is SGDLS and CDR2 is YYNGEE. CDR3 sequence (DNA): TGTGCCAGCAGCGTAGGGAACACAGAAACGCAGTATTTT. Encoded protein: CASSVGNTETQYF.

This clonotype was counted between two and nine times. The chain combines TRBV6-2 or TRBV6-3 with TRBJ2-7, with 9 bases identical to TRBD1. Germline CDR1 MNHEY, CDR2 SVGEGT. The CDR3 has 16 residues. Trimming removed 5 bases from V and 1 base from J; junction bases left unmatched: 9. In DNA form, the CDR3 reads TGTGCCAGCAGTCGGCGGGACAGGGTGAGATCCTACGAGCAGTACTTC. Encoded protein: CASSRRDRVRSYEQYF.

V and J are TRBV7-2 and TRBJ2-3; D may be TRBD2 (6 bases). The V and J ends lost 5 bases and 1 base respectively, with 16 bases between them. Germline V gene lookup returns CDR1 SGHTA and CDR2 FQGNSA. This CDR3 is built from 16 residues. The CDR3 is CASSHRAGFGTDTQYF. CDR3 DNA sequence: TGTGCCAGCAGCCACCGGGCGGGATTTGGCACAGATACGCAGTATTTT.